The 18 T cell receptor beta chains in this list originate from one sample, sequenced in a study of CD8+ T cells in alopecia areata. The authors extracted RNA and reverse transcribed it into cDNA as the sequencing template. Sequenced by immunoSEQ multiplex PCR; TCRdb stores in-frame clones only, minus some. The sample shows about 200,000 clones, 56% of them seen only once. The specimen sequenced was CD8+ T cells sorted from blood. The receptors originated from a human donor in good health.

This clone was counted only a few times. The chain links TRBV4-3 to TRBJ1-3; D is uncertain. There are 15 residues in the CDR3. The V end lost 2 bases, the J end lost 2 bases, and 10 bases lay between the germline ends. Germline V gene sequence: CDR1 LGHNA, CDR2 YSLEER. The CDR3 here is CASSQRAGAGNTIYF. In DNA form, the CDR3 reads TGCGCCAGCAGCCAAAGAGCGGGAGCTGGAAACACCATATATTTT.

In DNA form, the CDR3 reads TGCGCCAGCAGCCAGGAGCCCGGGACTAGCGGGGAGCAGTTCTTC. Translation: CASSQEPGTSGEQFF. The V and J genes are TRBV4-1 and TRBJ2-1; the match to TRBD2 covers 12 bases. CDR3 length equals 15 residues. From germline, CDR1 is MGHRA and CDR2 YSYEKL. The J segment lost 10 bases and the V segment lost 3 bases, leaving 7 bases of the junction unmatched.

This clone was seen a handful of times. The rearrangement links TRBV29-1 to TRBJ1-4; no definite D call. The CDR3 consists of 11 residues. The germline V gene encodes CDR1 SQVTM and CDR2 ANQGSEA. Trimming took 4 bases from V and 6 from J, leaving 6 bases between them. CDR3 bases: TGCAGCGTTGCCGGTGATGAAAAACTGTTTTTT. Translated: CSVAGDEKLFF. Combining the CDR3 with reference TRBV29-1 and TRBJ1-4 gives the whole variable domain SAVISQKPSRDICQRGTSLTIQCQVDSQVTMMFWYRQQPGQSLTLIATANQGSEATYESGFVIDKFPISRPNLTFSTLTVSNMSPEDSSIYLCSVAGDEKLFFGSGTQLSVL.

The genes are TRBV7-6 and TRBJ2-7, with 9 bases fitting TRBD2. This CDR3 has 14 residues. V was clipped by 4 bases and J by 4 bases; unmatched bases: 5. Germline CDR1 SGHVS, CDR2 FNYEAQ. The chain's CDR3 is CASSSLAGPYEQYF. CDR3 coding DNA: TGTGCCAGCAGCTCGCTAGCGGGGCCGTACGAGCAGTACTTC.

This clone was observed a few times. As DNA, the CDR3 is TGTGCCAGCAGCTGGGACGGGCAGCTACCTGAAGCTTTCTTT. It translates to CASSWDGQLPEAFF. The chain has TRBV5-6 and TRBJ1-1, with D maybe TRBD1 (5 bases). The CDR3 extends over 14 amino acids. V lost 3 bases and J 6 bases, leaving 15 bases between the germline ends. The germline CDR1 and CDR2 sequences are SGHDT and YYEEEE.

In its sample, this clone was seen a few times. The V call is TRBV10-3, the J call TRBJ2-5, with D tentatively TRBD2 (6 bases). CDR3 size: 13 residues. In germline, CDR1 is ENHRY, CDR2 SYGVKD. Trimming pared 8 bases from V and 2 bases from J, leaving 12 bases between. CDR3: CAIGSGGQETQYF. The CDR3 DNA reads TGTGCCATCGGCTCCGGGGGTCAAGAGACCCAGTACTTC.

This clone was seen a handful of times. CDR3 residues: CASSLQDLRTLHF. DNA for the CDR3: TGTGCCAGCAGCCTCCAGGACCTTAGGACCCTCCACTTT. The chain couples TRBV27 to TRBJ1-6; D is uncertain. The CDR3 runs to 13 residues. Germline V CDR1 and CDR2: MNHEY, SMNVEV (reference sequence). V lost 6 bases to trimming and J lost 14 bases, with 17 bases between them.

V usage is TRBV27 and J usage is TRBJ1-6; D is undetermined. Trimming stripped 0 bases from V and 5 bases from J, with 2 bases between. The CDR3 runs 13 residues. Looked up from germline, CDR1 is MNHEY and CDR2 is SMNVEV (reference sequence). The CDR3 region has the DNA TGTGCCAGCAGTTTATCGAATAATTCACCCCTCCACTTT. Residues: CASSLSNNSPLHF.

The rearrangement uses TRBV27 and TRBJ2-2, with D unclear. There are 13 residues in the CDR3. Trimming left V 4 bases short and J 4 bases short, with 7 bases between. CDR1 is MNHEY and CDR2 is SMNVEV in the germline V gene (reference sequence). The CDR3 spells CASSSGATGELFF. The CDR3 coding sequence is TGTGCCAGCAGTTCGGGTGCCACCGGGGAGCTGTTTTTT.

This clone appeared a few times. This chain joins TRBV4-1 and TRBJ1-5; 9 bases agree with TRBD1. CDR1 and CDR2 from the germline V gene are MGHRA and YSYEKL. The CDR3 has 15 residues. Trimming removed 3 bases from V and 2 bases from J; junction bases left unmatched: 2. The CDR3 reads CASSHRQGGNQPQHF. The CDR3 coding sequence is TGCGCCAGCAGCCACCGACAGGGGGGCAATCAGCCCCAGCATTTT.

The V and J genes are TRBV29-1 and TRBJ1-1, with TRBD1 matching over 9 bases. V shed 6 bases and J 4 bases; nucleotides not matched to a gene: 12. CDR1 is SQVTM, CDR2 ANQGSEA, per germline. The CDR3 loop spans 15 amino acids. The CDR3 spells CSVAPGGQGSTEAFF. DNA for the CDR3: TGCAGCGTCGCCCCTGGAGGACAGGGGTCCACTGAAGCTTTCTTT.

The chain recombines TRBV27 with TRBJ2-7; 8 nucleotides line up with TRBD1. The length of the CDR3 is 15 residues. CDR1 and CDR2 (germline): MNHEY, SMNVEV (reference sequence). The ends lost 0 bases at V and 3 bases at J; junction bases unmatched: 4. For the CDR3, the DNA is TGTGCCAGCAGTTTATCCCCAGACAGGGGCTACGAGCAGTACTTC. Its protein is CASSLSPDRGYEQYF.

V gene TRBV29-1 combines with J gene TRBJ1-1; D perhaps matches TRBD1 (5 bases). Trimming removed 0 bases from V and 10 bases from J, with 12 bases in between. CDR3 length: 12 amino acids. Germline V gene sequence: CDR1 SQVTM, CDR2 ANQGSEA. The CDR3 here is CSVEEQAKGAFF. The CDR3 region has the DNA TGCAGCGTTGAAGAACAGGCCAAGGGAGCTTTCTTT.

The V and J genes are TRBV11-1 and TRBJ1-2, with D maybe TRBD1 (6 bases). Germline CDR1 SGHAT, CDR2 FQDESV (reference sequence). Trimming took off 2 bases at V and 7 bases at J, with 17 bases between the two ends. The CDR3 totals 15 residues. CDR3 nucleotide sequence: TGTGCCAGCAGCTTATCGGACACAGGGAAAGCTGGCTACACCTTC. Translation gives CASSLSDTGKAGYTF.

The chain recombines TRBV27 with TRBJ1-2; D is unresolved. The CDR3 totals 14 residues. Germline lookup yields CDR1 MNHEY and CDR2 SMNVEV (reference sequence). Trimming took 2 bases from V and 0 from J, leaving 7 bases between them. The CDR3 DNA reads TGTGCCAGCAGTTTAAGGGCAGCTAACTATGGCTACACCTTC. It yields the protein CASSLRAANYGYTF.

This clone was observed a handful of times. V is TRBV23-1 and J is TRBJ2-3; 9 bases line up with TRBD2. TRBV23-1 is given ORF status, its function remaining uncertain. V lost 4 bases to trimming and J lost 2 bases; unmatched junction nucleotides: 16. The CDR3 covers 19 residues. CDR3 loop: CASSRHTKVASGDTDTQYF. The CDR3 DNA reads TGCGCCAGCAGTCGACACACCAAGGTGGCTAGCGGGGACACAGATACGCAGTATTTT.

This sequence joins TRBV5-6 and TRBJ1-1; TRBD1 might be the D (5 bases). The ends were cut back, 6 bases at V and 5 bases at J, with 20 bases in the middle. This CDR3 contains 15 residues. Germline-derived CDR1 and CDR2 are SGHDT and YYEEEE. CDR3 coding DNA: TGTGCCAGCACAGTCGGCAGGGAGGTGGTGACTGAAGCTTTCTTT. Translated, it gives CASTVGREVVTEAFF.

The genes are TRBV27 and TRBJ1-5; D is possibly TRBD1 (5 bases). Germline V gene data show CDR1 as MNHEY and CDR2 as SMNVEV (reference sequence). The CDR3 consists of 15 residues. The V end lost 0 bases, the J end lost 5 bases, and 11 bases lay between the germline ends. The CDR3 region has the DNA TGTGCCAGCAGTTTATCGGGGGGTGAGGATCAGCCCCAGCATTTT. It specifies CASSLSGGEDQPQHF.